This T cell receptor beta chain was identified in a study of blood T cell repertoires in COVID-19. Original analysis: Estimated nucleated cell counts came from reference gene primer amplification. Clones were sequenced by immunoSEQ multiplex PCR, and TCRdb holds only the in-frame ones, with some missing. That table supplies the V and J calls and clone size; D and trimming were determined from the DNA. In the table there are about 36,000 clones, about 83% of which are singletons. This CDR3 comprises 13 residues. With 7 bases clipped from V and 3 bases from J, the junction kept 5 bases outside the gene matches. CDR1 is SNHLY, CDR2 FYNNEI, per germline.

The TCR was taken from a man aged 55 to 69 with active COVID-19. Sequencing input: peripheral blood. This sequence joins TRBV2 and TRBJ1-1; the match to TRBD1 covers 7 bases. The CDR3 loop reads CASIGQGDTEAFF. In DNA, the CDR3 is TGTGCCAGCATAGGCCAGGGGGACACTGAAGCTTTCTTT.